This T cell receptor beta chain was sequenced in a study of blood T cell repertoires in COVID-19. The wider study: PBMCs, B-cell-depleted T cells, or T cells were the source of the cDNA or gDNA that made up the material.

The CDR3 loop spans 16 amino acids. Trimming stripped 1 base from V and 2 bases from J, with 13 bases between. In germline, CDR1 is SEHNR, CDR2 FQNEAQ (reference sequence). The method was immunoSEQ multiplex PCR; TCRdb's version includes in-frame clones alone and lacks a portion of them. This sample yields 200,000 or so clones, of which around 89% are seen a single time; around 2.7% belongs to the top ten. Individuals aged roughly 18 to 95 years were recruited from fewer than 30 US areas. Participant reports of clinical history set cohort assignment. For recovered donors of Cohort 3, there were two negative PCRs, clearance, or symptom resolution.

The sequenced sample consisted of PBMCs or T cells enriched from blood (not recorded which). This TCR derives from a woman aged 25 to 45 who had recovered from COVID-19. V and J are TRBV7-9 and TRBJ2-3; D might be TRBD2 (5 bases). This CDR3 is CASSLGREIYTDTQYF. The CDR3 DNA reads TGTGCCAGCAGCTTAGGAAGGGAGATATACACAGATACGCAGTATTTT.